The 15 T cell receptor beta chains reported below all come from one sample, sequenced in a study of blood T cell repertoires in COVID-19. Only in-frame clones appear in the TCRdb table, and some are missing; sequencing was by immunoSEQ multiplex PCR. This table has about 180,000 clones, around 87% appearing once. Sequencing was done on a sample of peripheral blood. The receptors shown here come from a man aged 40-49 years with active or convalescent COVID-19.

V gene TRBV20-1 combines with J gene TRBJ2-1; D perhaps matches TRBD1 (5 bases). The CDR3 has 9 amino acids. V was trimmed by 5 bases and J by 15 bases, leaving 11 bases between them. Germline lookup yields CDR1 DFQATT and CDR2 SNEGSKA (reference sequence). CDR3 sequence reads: CSAGHFTFF. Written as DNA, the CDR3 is TGCAGTGCTGGACATTTCACGTTCTTC.

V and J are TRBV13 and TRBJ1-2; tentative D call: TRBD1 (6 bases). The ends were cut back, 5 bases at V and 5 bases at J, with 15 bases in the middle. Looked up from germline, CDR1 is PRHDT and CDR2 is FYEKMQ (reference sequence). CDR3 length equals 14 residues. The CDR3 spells CASSTGHIPYGYTF. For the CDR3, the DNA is TGTGCCAGCAGCACGGGACACATTCCATATGGCTACACCTTC.

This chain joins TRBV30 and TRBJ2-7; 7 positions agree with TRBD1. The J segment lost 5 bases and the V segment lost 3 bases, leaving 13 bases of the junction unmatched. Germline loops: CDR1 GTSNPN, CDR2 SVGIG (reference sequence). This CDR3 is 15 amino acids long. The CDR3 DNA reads TGTGCCTGGAGCTCCGGGTCAGGGGGAATGAACGAGCAGTACTTC. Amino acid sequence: CAWSSGSGGMNEQYF. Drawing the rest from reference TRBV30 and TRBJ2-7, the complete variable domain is SQTIHQWPATLVQPVGSPLSLECTVEGTSNPNLYWYRQAAGRGLQLLFYSVGIGQISSEVPQNLSASRPQDRQFILSSKKLLLSDSGFYLCAWSSGSGGMNEQYFGPGTRLTVT.

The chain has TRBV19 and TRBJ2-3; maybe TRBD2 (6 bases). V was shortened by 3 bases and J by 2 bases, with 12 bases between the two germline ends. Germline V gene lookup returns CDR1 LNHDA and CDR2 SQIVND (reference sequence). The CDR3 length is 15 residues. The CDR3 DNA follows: TGTGCCAGTAGTATCCGGGGACTTAACACAGATACGCAGTATTTT. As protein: CASSIRGLNTDTQYF.

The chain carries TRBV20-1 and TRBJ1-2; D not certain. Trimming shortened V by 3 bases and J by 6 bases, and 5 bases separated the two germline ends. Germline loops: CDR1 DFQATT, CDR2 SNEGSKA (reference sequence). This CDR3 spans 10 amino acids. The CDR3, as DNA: TGCAGTGCTAGTCACAATGGCTACACCTTC. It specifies CSASHNGYTF.

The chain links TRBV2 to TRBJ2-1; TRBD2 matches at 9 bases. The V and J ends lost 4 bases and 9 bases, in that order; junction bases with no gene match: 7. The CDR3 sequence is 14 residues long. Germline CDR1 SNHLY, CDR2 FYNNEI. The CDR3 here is CASSVAGGDGEQFF. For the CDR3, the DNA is TGTGCCAGCAGTGTGGCGGGGGGGGACGGTGAGCAGTTCTTC.

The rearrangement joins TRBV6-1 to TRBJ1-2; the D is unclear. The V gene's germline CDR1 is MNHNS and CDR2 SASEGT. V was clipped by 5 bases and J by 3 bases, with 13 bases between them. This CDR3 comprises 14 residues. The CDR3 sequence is CASSLAGGDYGYTF. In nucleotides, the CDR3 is TGTGCCAGCAGTTTGGCCGGCGGGGACTATGGCTACACCTTC.

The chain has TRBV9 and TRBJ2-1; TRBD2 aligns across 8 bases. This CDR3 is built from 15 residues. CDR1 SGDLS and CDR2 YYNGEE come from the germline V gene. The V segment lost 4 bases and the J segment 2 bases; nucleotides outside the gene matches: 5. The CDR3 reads CASSPGGAPYNEQFF. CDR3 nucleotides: TGTGCCAGCAGCCCCGGGGGGGCCCCCTACAATGAGCAGTTCTTC.

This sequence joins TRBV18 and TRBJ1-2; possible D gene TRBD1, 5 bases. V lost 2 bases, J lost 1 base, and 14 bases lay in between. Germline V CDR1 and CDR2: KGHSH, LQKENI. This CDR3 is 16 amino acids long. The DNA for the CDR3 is TGTGCCAGCTCACCAGGGGGAGGAGCAAGTAACTATGGCTACACCTTC. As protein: CASSPGGGASNYGYTF.

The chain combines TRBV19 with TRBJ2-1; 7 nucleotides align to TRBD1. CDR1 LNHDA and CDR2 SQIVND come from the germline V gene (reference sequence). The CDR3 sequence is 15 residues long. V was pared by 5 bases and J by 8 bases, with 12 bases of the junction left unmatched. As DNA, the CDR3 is TGTGCCAGTAGTCCCGGTAGGGGGCGATCGCATGAGCAGTTCTTC. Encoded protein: CASSPGRGRSHEQFF. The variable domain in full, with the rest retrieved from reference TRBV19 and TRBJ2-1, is DGGITQSPKYLFRKEGQNVTLSCEQNLNHDAMYWYRQDPGQGLRLIYYSQIVNDFQKGDIAEGYSVSREKKESFPLTVTSAQKNPTAFYLCASSPGRGRSHEQFFGPGTRLTVL.

The DNA for the CDR3 is TGTGCCAGCAGTAGGACAGGGGGCGAGCAGTACTTC. It codes for CASSRTGGEQYF. The rearrangement uses TRBV6-5 and TRBJ2-7; 10 nucleotides match TRBD1. The germline gives CDR1 MNHEY, CDR2 SVGAGI. The J segment lost 6 bases and the V segment lost 5 bases, leaving 1 base of the junction unmatched. CDR3 size: 12 residues.

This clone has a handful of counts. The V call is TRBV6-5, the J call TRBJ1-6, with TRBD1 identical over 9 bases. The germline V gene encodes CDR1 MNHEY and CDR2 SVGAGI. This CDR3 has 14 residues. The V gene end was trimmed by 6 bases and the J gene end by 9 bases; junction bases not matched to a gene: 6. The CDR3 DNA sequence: TGTGCCAGCAGCGCCGGGACAGGGTTTTCACCCCTCCACTTT. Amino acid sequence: CASSAGTGFSPLHF.

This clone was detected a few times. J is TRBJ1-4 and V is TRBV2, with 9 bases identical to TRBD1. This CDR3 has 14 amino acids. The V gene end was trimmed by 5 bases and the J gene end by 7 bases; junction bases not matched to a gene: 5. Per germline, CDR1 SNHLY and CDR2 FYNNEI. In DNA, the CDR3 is TGTGCCAGCAGTTGGGACAGGGCTACTGAAAAACTGTTTTTT. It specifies CASSWDRATEKLFF.

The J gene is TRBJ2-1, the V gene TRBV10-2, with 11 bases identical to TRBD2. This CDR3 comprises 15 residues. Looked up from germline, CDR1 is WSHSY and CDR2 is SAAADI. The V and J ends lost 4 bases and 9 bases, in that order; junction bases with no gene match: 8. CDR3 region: CASSGISGGAGEQFF. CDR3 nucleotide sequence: TGCGCCAGCAGTGGTATTAGCGGGGGGGCGGGTGAGCAGTTCTTC.

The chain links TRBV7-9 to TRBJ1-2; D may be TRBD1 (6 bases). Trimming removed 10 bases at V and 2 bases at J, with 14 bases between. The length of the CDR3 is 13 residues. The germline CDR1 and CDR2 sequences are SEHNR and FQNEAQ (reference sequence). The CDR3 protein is CAILNQGNYGYTF. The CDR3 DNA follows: TGTGCCATACTGAACCAGGGGAACTATGGCTACACCTTC.